These 25 T cell receptor beta chains came from one sample sequenced in a study of shared clonotypes between healthy human individuals. Some clones are missing from TCRdb's copy, which holds only in-frame ones; the method was immunoSEQ multiplex PCR. In the table there are fewer than 1.4 million clones, about 80% of which are singletons. Specimen: memory CD4+ T cells from PBMCs. Subset indicated: CD45RA-negative fraction. These receptors all stem from a man aged 18 to 29 in good health. Some clones in this sample may be carry-over from other donors' samples.

In the case of this clone: A read error is likely here: a far larger clone is one base away. The same CDR3 also results from other DNA sequences found in this sample. The chain links TRBV7-9 to TRBJ2-7, with 7 bases aligning to TRBD2. Germline-derived CDR1 and CDR2 are SEHNR and FQNEAQ (reference sequence). V dropped 3 bases and J dropped 0; count of bases not matched to a gene: 8. The CDR3 consists of 16 residues. This CDR3 reads CASSLGGTVFSYEQYF. The CDR3 region has the DNA TGTGCCAGCAGCTTGGGGGGGACGGTCTTCTCCTACGAGCAGTACTTC.

This chain connects TRBV29-1 to TRBJ2-7; 8 bases align to TRBD1. This CDR3 comprises 13 residues. Germline loops: CDR1 SQVTM, CDR2 ANQGSEA. The trim removed 5 bases at V and 2 bases at J, leaving 5 bases unmatched. CDR3 nucleotide sequence: TGCAGCGTTTTGGACAGGGCTGCCTACGAGCAGTACTTC. Translated: CSVLDRAAYEQYF.

The rearrangement joins TRBV5-1 to TRBJ2-1; 12 nucleotides match TRBD2. J gave up 8 bases and V 0 bases, and 6 bases lay outside the gene matches. This CDR3 has 16 residues. Germline CDR1 is SGHRS and CDR2 is YFSETQ. This chain's CDR3 is CASSLERTSGKDEQFF. In nucleotides, the CDR3 is TGCGCCAGCAGCTTGGAACGGACTAGCGGGAAGGATGAGCAGTTCTTC.

Remarks on this clone: Other DNA variants within this sample encode the same CDR3. The chain links TRBV5-4 to TRBJ2-3; D remains ambiguous. This CDR3 contains 14 residues. Germline CDR1 and CDR2: SGHNT and YYREEE (reference sequence). V lost 3 bases to trimming and J lost 0 bases, with 8 bases between them. CDR3 loop: CASSSGPSTDTQYF. The CDR3 DNA follows: TGTGCCAGCAGCTCAGGACCTAGCACAGATACGCAGTATTTT.

In the case of this clone: Other DNA variants within this sample encode the same CDR3. The CDR3 DNA follows: TGCGCCAGCAGCGGGAGGACGGGGGGCACTGAAGCTTTCTTT. Its protein is CASSGRTGGTEAFF. The genes are TRBV5-1 and TRBJ1-1, with D maybe TRBD1 (5 bases). The CDR3 totals 14 residues. CDR1 and CDR2 (germline): SGHRS, YFSETQ. Trimming removed 4 bases at V and 4 bases at J, with 14 bases between.

This clone occurred a few times. The V call is TRBV11-2, the J call TRBJ2-7; 7 bases map to TRBD1. Germline-derived CDR1 and CDR2 are SGHAT and FQNNGV. The V segment lost 3 bases and the J segment 1 base; nucleotides outside the gene matches: 6. This CDR3 region has 15 residues. CDR3 in amino acids: CASSLATGQSYEQYF. The CDR3 region has the DNA TGTGCCAGCAGCTTGGCCACGGGACAGTCCTACGAGCAGTACTTC.

This sequence joins TRBV27 and TRBJ2-5; D perhaps matches TRBD1 (6 bases). The CDR3 spans 14 residues. V was trimmed by 0 bases and J by 7 bases, leaving 12 bases between them. Germline V gene data show CDR1 as MNHEY and CDR2 as SMNVEV (reference sequence). CDR3 coding DNA: TGTGCCAGCAGTTTATCGCAAGGGGGACGGACCCAGTACTTC. Its protein product is CASSLSQGGRTQYF.

This clone was detected only a few times. The chain links TRBV7-2 to TRBJ2-5; D is ambiguous. Germline assignment: CDR1 SGHTA and CDR2 FQGNSA. This CDR3 has 15 amino acids. Trimming stripped 4 bases from V and 1 base from J, with 13 bases between. In DNA, the CDR3 is TGTGCCAGCAGCTATAACGGTCCCTTCCAAGAGACCCAGTACTTC. Protein product: CASSYNGPFQETQYF.

The CDR3 region is CASSFEGTVNTEAFF. The CDR3 bases are TGTGCCAGCAGCTTTGAGGGGACAGTGAACACTGAAGCTTTCTTT. This chain connects TRBV7-2 to TRBJ1-1; 7 nucleotides line up with TRBD1. J lost 0 bases, V lost 3 bases, and 4 bases had no gene match. This CDR3 comprises 15 residues. Germline CDR1 SGHTA, CDR2 FQGNSA.

The chain has TRBV7-2 and TRBJ2-1; 8 nucleotides match TRBD2. The CDR3 runs to 15 residues. Losses at the gene ends were 1 base for V and 7 bases for J; bases not matched to a gene: 6. From germline, CDR1 is SGHTA and CDR2 FQGNSA. The CDR3 DNA follows: TGTGCCAGCAGCTTAGGCGGGGGGAACCTTAATGAGCAGTTCTTC. This encodes CASSLGGGNLNEQFF.

The rearrangement uses TRBV28 and TRBJ2-2; tentative D call: TRBD2 (7 bases). Trimming left V 10 bases short and J 4 bases short, with 16 bases between. The CDR3 loop spans 14 amino acids. Looked up from germline, CDR1 is MDHEN and CDR2 is SYDVKM. In DNA form, the CDR3 reads TGTGCCACCGAGGGGGGGCGGGTCACCGGGGAGCTGTTTTTT. Residues: CATEGGRVTGELFF.

The chain employs TRBV18 and TRBJ1-4; D is ambiguous. CDR1 KGHSH and CDR2 LQKENI come from the germline V gene. CDR3 size: 14 residues. V lost 6 bases and J lost 0, with 8 bases in between. The CDR3 bases are TGTGCCAGCTCTTTGGCGGCAACTAATGAAAAACTGTTTTTT. Protein product: CASSLAATNEKLFF.

This clone was recorded once. The rearrangement links TRBV7-9 to TRBJ2-5, with 12 bases identical to TRBD1. Germline CDR1 and CDR2: SEHNR and FQNEAQ (reference sequence). The CDR3 contains 16 residues. The trim removed 3 bases at V and 4 bases at J, leaving 6 bases unmatched. DNA of the CDR3: TGTGCCAGCAGCTTTCCGGGACAGGGGGCGGGAGAGACCCAGTACTTC. Translation gives CASSFPGQGAGETQYF.

The chain couples TRBV30 to TRBJ1-5; 7 bases agree with TRBD1. The germline V gene encodes CDR1 GTSNPN and CDR2 SVGIG (reference sequence). Losses at the gene ends were 0 bases for V and 3 bases for J; bases not matched to a gene: 11. CDR3 length: 17 residues. The CDR3: CAWSVRRGPSSNQPQHF. The CDR3 DNA is TGTGCCTGGAGTGTACGAAGGGGGCCCTCCTCCAATCAGCCCCAGCATTTT.

Note on this clone: A read error is likely here: a far larger clone is one base away. The same CDR3 can be traced to other DNA sequences in this sample. The rearrangement links TRBV7-6 to TRBJ1-3, with 9 bases aligning to TRBD1. Germline V gives CDR1 SGHVS, CDR2 FNYEAQ. CDR3 size: 19 residues. Here the CDR3 reads CASSLEGTGSPRPRNTIYF. CDR3 DNA sequence: TGTGCCAGCAGTTTAGAAGGGACAGGGAGCCCGCGGCCTCGAAACACCATATATTTT.

The J gene is TRBJ1-2, the V gene TRBV28; tentatively, D is TRBD1 (6 bases). V shed 6 bases and J shed 4 bases, with 18 bases lying between them. This CDR3 spans 15 amino acids. The germline CDR1 and CDR2 sequences are MDHEN and SYDVKM. CDR3 protein: CASSLGGGHSYGYTF. The CDR3 region has the DNA TGTGCCAGCAGCCTGGGCGGGGGCCACTCCTATGGCTACACCTTC.

V gene TRBV7-3 combines with J gene TRBJ2-1, with 11 bases fitting TRBD2. J gave up 8 bases and V 5 bases, and 8 bases lay outside the gene matches. The germline V gene has CDR1 SGHTA and CDR2 FQGTGA. This CDR3 region has 15 residues. The CDR3 protein is CASSPLAGGGHEQFF. Written as DNA, the CDR3 is TGTGCCAGCAGCCCATTAGCGGGAGGGGGGCATGAGCAGTTCTTC.

Comment on this clone: The same CDR3 arises from other DNA sequences in this sample as well. The chain couples TRBV28 to TRBJ1-5; D ambiguous. This CDR3 comprises 15 residues. V lost 3 bases and J 2 bases, leaving 11 bases between the germline ends. Germline CDR1 is MDHEN and CDR2 is SYDVKM. The CDR3 region has the DNA TGTGCCAGCAGTTTTCTAGGGAGTGGCAATCAGCCCCAGCATTTT. Protein: CASSFLGSGNQPQHF.

This rearrangement joins TRBV29-1 to TRBJ2-5; D uncertain. Trimming stripped 0 bases from V and 0 bases from J, with 11 bases between. Germline V gene lookup returns CDR1 SQVTM and CDR2 ANQGSEA. The CDR3 spans 15 residues. The chain's CDR3 is CSVEEWKEYQETQYF. DNA for the CDR3: TGCAGCGTTGAAGAGTGGAAAGAATACCAAGAGACCCAGTACTTC. Looking up the rest from reference TRBV29-1 and TRBJ2-5 gives the full variable domain: SAVISQKPSRDICQRGTSLTIQCQVDSQVTMMFWYRQQPGQSLTLIATANQGSEATYESGFVIDKFPISRPNLTFSTLTVSNMSPEDSSIYLCSVEEWKEYQETQYFGPGTRLLVL.

The CDR3 loop is CSVRTSGRQTQYF. DNA of the CDR3: TGCAGCGTTCGAACTAGCGGGAGACAGACCCAGTACTTC. The V call is TRBV29-1, the J call TRBJ2-5; 11 bases are shared with TRBD2. Per germline, CDR1 SQVTM and CDR2 ANQGSEA. Trimming took 5 bases from V and 6 from J; bases not matched to a gene: 5. The length of the CDR3 is 13 residues. Complete variable domain (other parts from reference TRBV29-1 and TRBJ2-5): SAVISQKPSRDICQRGTSLTIQCQVDSQVTMMFWYRQQPGQSLTLIATANQGSEATYESGFVIDKFPISRPNLTFSTLTVSNMSPEDSSIYLCSVRTSGRQTQYFGPGTRLLVL.

This clone was recorded once. V is TRBV28 and J is TRBJ1-4; D remains ambiguous. In germline, CDR1 is MDHEN, CDR2 SYDVKM. V was trimmed by 2 bases and J by 1 base, leaving 11 bases between them. The CDR3 has 16 residues. The CDR3 loop reads CASSLPGFGTNEKLFF. CDR3 coding DNA: TGTGCCAGCAGTTTACCCGGCTTCGGAACTAATGAAAAACTGTTTTTT.

This clone was counted a single time. The rearrangement links TRBV28 to TRBJ1-5, with TRBD1 identical over 12 bases. J was trimmed by 0 bases and V by 9 bases; bases with no gene match: 12. Germline loops: CDR1 MDHEN, CDR2 SYDVKM. There are 18 residues in the CDR3. The chain's CDR3 is CASGTGGALAGSNQPQHF. The CDR3 DNA reads TGTGCCAGTGGGACAGGGGGCGCATTGGCGGGTAGCAATCAGCCCCAGCATTTT.

CDR3 region: CASSLVGQATNYGYTF. DNA for the CDR3: TGTGCCAGCAGCTTGGTCGGACAGGCCACTAACTATGGCTACACCTTC. The rearrangement links TRBV5-6 to TRBJ1-2, with TRBD1 identical over 7 bases. Germline CDR1 and CDR2: SGHDT and YYEEEE. After removal of 0 bases from V and 0 bases from J, the junction contained 5 bases not matched to a gene. The CDR3 is 16 residues long.

This clone appeared a few times. V usage is TRBV7-9 and J usage is TRBJ2-5; D uncertain. TRBJ2-7 explains the end of the DNA better; the J call may be wrong. This CDR3 has 14 amino acids. Per the germline V gene, CDR1 is SEHNR and CDR2 is FQNEAQ (reference sequence). The CDR3 DNA sequence: TGTGCCAGCAGCTTAGGGACGTCACCTAACGAGCAGTACTTC. The encoded protein is CASSLGTSPNEQYF.

In the case of this clone: The identical CDR3 is also encoded by other nucleotide sequences in the sample. The CDR3 DNA reads as TGCGCCAGCAGCCAAGTGCGAGAAAAACTGTTTTTT. Protein: CASSQVREKLFF. This chain joins TRBV4-1 and TRBJ1-4; no reliable D call. From germline, CDR1 is MGHRA and CDR2 YSYEKL. The CDR3 runs to 12 residues. With 1 base removed from V and 8 bases from J, the gap between germline ends came to 5 bases.